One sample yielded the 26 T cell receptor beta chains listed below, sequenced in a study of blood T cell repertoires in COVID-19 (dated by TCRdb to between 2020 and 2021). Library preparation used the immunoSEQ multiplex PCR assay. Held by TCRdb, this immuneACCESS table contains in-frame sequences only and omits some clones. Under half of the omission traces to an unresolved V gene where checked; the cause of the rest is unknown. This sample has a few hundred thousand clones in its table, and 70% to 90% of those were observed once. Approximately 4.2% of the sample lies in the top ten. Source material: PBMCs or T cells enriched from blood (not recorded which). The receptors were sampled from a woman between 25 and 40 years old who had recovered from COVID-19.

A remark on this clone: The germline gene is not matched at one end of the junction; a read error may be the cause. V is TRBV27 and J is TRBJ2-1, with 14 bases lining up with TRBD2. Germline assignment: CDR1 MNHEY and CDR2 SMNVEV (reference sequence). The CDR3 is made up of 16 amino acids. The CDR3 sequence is CASSSLGTSGSEARLF. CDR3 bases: TGTGCCAGCAGTTCCCTTGGGACTAGCGGGAGTGAAGCCCGCCTCTTC.

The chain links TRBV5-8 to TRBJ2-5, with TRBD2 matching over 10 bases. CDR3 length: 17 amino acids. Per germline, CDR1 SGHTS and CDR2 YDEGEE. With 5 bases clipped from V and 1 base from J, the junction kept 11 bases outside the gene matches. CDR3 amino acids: CASSKGEGLAIQETQYF. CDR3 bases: TGTGCCAGCAGTAAGGGAGAGGGACTAGCGATCCAAGAGACCCAGTACTTC.

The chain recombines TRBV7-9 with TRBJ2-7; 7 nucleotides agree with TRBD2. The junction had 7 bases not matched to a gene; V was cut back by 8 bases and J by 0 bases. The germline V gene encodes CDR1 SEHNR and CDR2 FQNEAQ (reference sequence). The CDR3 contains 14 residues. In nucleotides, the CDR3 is TGTGCCAGCGTTGGGGGGGATAGCTCCTACGAGCAGTACTTC. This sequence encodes CASVGGDSSYEQYF.

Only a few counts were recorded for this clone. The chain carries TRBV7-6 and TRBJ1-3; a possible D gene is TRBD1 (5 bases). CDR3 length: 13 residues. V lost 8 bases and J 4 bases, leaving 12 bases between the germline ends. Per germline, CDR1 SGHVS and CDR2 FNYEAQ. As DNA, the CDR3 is TGTGCCAGCCTGAACAGGACAGGAAACACCATATATTTT. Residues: CASLNRTGNTIYF.

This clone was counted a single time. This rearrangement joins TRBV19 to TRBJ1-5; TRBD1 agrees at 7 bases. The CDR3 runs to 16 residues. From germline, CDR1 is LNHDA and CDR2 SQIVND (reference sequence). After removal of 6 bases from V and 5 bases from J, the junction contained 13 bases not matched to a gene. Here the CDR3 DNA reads TGTGCCAGTAGGGACAGGAGGATGGTCACCTATCAGCCCCAGCATTTT. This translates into CASRDRRMVTYQPQHF.

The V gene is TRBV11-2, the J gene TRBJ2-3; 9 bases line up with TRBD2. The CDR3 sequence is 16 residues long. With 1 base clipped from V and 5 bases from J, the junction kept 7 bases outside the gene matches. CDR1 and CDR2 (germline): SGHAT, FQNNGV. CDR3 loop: CASSLGIAGAVDTQYF. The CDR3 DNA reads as TGTGCCAGCAGCTTAGGAATAGCGGGGGCGGTAGATACGCAGTATTTT.

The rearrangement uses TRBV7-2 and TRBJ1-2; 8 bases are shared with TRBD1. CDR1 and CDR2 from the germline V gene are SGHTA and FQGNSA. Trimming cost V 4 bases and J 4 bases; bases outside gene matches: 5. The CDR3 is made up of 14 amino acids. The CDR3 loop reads CASSSRDRGYGYTF. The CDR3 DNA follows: TGTGCCAGCAGCTCAAGAGACAGGGGCTATGGCTACACCTTC.

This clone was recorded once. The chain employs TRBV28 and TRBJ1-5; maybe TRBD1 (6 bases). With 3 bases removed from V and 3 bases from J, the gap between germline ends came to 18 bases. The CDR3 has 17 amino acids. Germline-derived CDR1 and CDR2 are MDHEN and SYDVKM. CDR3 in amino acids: CASSFFTGRGDNQPQHF. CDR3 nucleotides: TGTGCCAGCAGTTTTTTTACAGGGCGAGGAGACAATCAGCCCCAGCATTTT.

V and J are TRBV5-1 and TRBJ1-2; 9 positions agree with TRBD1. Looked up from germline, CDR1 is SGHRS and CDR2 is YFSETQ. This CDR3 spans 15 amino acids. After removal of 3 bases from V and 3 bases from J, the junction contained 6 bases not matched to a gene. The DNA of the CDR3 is TGCGCCAGCAGCTCGGACAGGGGTTGGGACTATGGCTACACCTTC. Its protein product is CASSSDRGWDYGYTF.

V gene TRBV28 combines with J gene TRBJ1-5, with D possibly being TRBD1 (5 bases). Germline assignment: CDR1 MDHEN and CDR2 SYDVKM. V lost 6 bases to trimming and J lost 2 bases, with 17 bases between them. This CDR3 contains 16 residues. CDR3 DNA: TGTGCCAGCAGCCGCCCGGGGGGGGTTGGCAATCAGCCCCAGCATTTT. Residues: CASSRPGGVGNQPQHF.

The CDR3: CASSQGLTGQTPQHF. The CDR3, as DNA: TGTGCCAGCAGCCAAGGGTTGACAGGTCAAACGCCCCAGCATTTT. The chain joins TRBV3-1 (or the pseudogene TRBV3-2) to TRBJ1-5, with D maybe TRBD1 (6 bases). Trimming removed 1 base at V and 9 bases at J, with 16 bases between. The germline V gene has CDR1 LGHDT and CDR2 YNNKEL (reference sequence). CDR3 length: 15 amino acids.

The DNA for the CDR3 is TGTGCCAGCAGCCGGGACAGGGACCGGTCACCCCTCCACTTT. As protein: CASSRDRDRSPLHF. The chain carries TRBV3-1 (or the pseudogene TRBV3-2) and TRBJ1-6, with 9 bases lining up with TRBD1. V shed 4 bases and J 10 bases; nucleotides not matched to a gene: 5. The CDR3 spans 14 residues. The V gene's germline CDR1 is LGHDT and CDR2 YNNKEL (reference sequence).

CDR3 loop: CASSGQTNGYTF. The DNA of the CDR3 is TGCGCCAGCAGCGGACAAACCAATGGCTACACCTTC. The rearrangement joins TRBV5-1 to TRBJ1-2, with D perhaps TRBD1 (5 bases). The CDR3 has 12 residues. CDR1 and CDR2 from the germline V gene are SGHRS and YFSETQ. V lost 4 bases, J lost 6 bases, and 10 bases lay in between.

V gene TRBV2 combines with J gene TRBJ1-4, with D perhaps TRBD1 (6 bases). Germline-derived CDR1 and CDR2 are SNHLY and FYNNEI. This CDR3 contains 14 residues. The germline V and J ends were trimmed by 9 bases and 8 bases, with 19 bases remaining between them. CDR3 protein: CASLKDRNNEKLFF. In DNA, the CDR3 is TGTGCCAGTCTCAAAGACAGGAACAACGAAAAACTGTTTTTT.

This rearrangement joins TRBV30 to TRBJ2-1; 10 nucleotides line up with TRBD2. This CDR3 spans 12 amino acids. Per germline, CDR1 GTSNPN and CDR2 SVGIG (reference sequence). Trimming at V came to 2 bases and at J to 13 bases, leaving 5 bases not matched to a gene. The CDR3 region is CAWSKLAGTQFF. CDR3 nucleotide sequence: TGTGCCTGGAGTAAACTAGCGGGGACCCAGTTCTTC.

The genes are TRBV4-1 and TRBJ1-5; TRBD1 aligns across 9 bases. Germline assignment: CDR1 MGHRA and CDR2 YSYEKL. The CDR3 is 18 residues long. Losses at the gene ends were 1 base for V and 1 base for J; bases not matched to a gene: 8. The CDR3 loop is CASSQVSQGALSNQPQHF. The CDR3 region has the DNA TGCGCCAGCAGCCAAGTATCACAGGGGGCTTTGAGCAATCAGCCCCAGCATTTT.

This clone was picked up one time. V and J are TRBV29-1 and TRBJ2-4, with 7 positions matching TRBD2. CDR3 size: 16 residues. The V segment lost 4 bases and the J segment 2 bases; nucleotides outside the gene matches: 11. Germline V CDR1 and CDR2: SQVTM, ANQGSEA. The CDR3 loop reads CSVVLMGLTTKNIQYF. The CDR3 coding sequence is TGCAGCGTTGTTCTTATGGGACTAACAACCAAAAACATTCAGTACTTC.

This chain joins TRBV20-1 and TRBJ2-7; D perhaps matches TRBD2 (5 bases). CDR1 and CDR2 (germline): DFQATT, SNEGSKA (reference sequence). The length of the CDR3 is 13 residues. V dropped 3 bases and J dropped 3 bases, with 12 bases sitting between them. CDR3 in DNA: TGCAGTGCTAGTCCTAGCTCCAACTACGAGCAGTACTTC. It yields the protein CSASPSSNYEQYF.

CDR3 region: CASTSSIRQGNQPQHF. The CDR3 DNA reads as TGTGCCAGCACATCCTCCATCCGACAGGGCAATCAGCCCCAGCATTTT. The chain is built from TRBV2 and TRBJ1-5; D may be TRBD1 (6 bases). The CDR3 covers 16 residues. Germline assignment: CDR1 SNHLY and CDR2 FYNNEI. Trimming pared 7 bases from V and 2 bases from J, leaving 18 bases between.

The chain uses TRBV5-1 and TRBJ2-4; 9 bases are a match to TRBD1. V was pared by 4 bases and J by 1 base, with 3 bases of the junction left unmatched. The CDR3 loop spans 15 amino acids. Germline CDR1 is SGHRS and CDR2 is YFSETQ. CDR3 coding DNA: TGCGCCAGCAGCGGGGGGACAGGGGCCAAAAACATTCAGTACTTC. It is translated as CASSGGTGAKNIQYF.

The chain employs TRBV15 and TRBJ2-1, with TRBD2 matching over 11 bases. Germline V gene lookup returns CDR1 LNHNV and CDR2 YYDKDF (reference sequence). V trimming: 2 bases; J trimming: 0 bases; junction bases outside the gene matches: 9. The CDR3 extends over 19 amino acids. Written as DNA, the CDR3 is TGTGCCACCAGCAGACAAAGGACTAGCGGGCCGAGCTCCTACAATGAGCAGTTCTTC. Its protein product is CATSRQRTSGPSSYNEQFF. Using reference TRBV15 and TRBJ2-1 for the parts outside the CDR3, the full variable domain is DAMVIQNPRYQVTQFGKPVTLSCSQTLNHNVMYWYQQKSSQAPKLLFHYYDKDFNNEADTPDNFQSRRPNTSFCFLDIRSPGLGDTAMYLCATSRQRTSGPSSYNEQFFGPGTRLTVL.

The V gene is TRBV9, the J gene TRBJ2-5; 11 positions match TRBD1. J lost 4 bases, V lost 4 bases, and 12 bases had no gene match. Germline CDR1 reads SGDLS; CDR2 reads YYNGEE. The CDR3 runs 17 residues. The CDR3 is CASSKRSGQGGGETQYF. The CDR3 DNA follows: TGTGCCAGCAGCAAGCGTTCGGGACAGGGGGGAGGAGAGACCCAGTACTTC.

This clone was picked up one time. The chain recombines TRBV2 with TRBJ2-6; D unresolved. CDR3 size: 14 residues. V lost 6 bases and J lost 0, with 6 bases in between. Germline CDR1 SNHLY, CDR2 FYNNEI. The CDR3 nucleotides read TGTGCCAGCAGACCTAGCTCTGGGGCCAACGTCCTGACTTTC. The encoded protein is CASRPSSGANVLTF.

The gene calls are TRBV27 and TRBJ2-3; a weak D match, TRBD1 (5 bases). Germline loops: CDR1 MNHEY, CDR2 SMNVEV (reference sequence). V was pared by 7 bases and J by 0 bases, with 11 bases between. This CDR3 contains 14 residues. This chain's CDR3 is CASKIGVSTDTQYF. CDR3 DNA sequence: TGTGCCAGCAAGATAGGGGTGAGCACAGATACGCAGTATTTT.

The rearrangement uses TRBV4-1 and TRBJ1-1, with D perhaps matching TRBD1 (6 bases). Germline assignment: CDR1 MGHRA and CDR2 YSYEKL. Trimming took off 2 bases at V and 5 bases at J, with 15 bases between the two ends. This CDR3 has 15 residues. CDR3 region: CASSQPGHPRTEAFF. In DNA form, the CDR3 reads TGCGCCAGCAGCCAACCGGGACACCCGAGAACTGAAGCTTTCTTT.

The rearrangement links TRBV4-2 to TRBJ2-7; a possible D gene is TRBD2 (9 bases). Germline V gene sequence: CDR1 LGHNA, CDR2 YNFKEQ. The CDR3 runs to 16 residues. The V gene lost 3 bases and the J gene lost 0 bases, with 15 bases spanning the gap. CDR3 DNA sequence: TGTGCCAGCAGCCACCCTAGCGGGACAGGCTCCTACGAGCAGTACTTC. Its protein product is CASSHPSGTGSYEQYF.